These 8 T cell receptor beta chains came from one sample sequenced in a study of PD-1 blockade in classical Hodgkin lymphoma (dated by TCRdb to the early 2020s). Sample time point, as interpreted from the label and publication: cycle 4 day 1 (C4D1), after 6 weeks of nivolumab. Relapse after autologous stem cell transplantation had occurred in all trial patients, and cohorts A, B and C were distinguished by prior brentuximab vedotin exposure. Library construction relied on the immunoSEQ multiplex PCR assay. The immuneACCESS repertoire file appears here via TCRdb, limited to in-frame rearrangements. These files lack a portion of the clones; in checked studies, under half of the deficit traces to unresolved V genes, and the cause of the others is not known. This sample is represented by around 93,000 clones; roughly 78% of them were singletons. The ten largest clones represent approximately 9% of the sample.

The material was peripheral blood mononuclear cells (PBMCs), obtained before the fourth cycle of nivolumab. All receptors derive from a human donor with classical Hodgkin lymphoma.

V usage is TRBV9 and J usage is TRBJ2-2; D is ambiguous. The germline V gene has CDR1 SGDLS and CDR2 YYNGEE. The CDR3 runs 13 residues. V lost 1 base to trimming and J lost 7 bases, with 8 bases between them. In nucleotides, the CDR3 is TGTGCCAGCAGCGTAATTCAAGGCGGGGAGCTGTTTTTT. This translates into CASSVIQGGELFF.

The rearrangement joins TRBV5-4 to TRBJ2-5; no clear D. CDR3 length: 15 residues. Germline V lookup: CDR1 SGHNT, CDR2 YYREEE (reference sequence). V shed 2 bases and J shed 5 bases, with 16 bases lying between them. This CDR3 is CASSFNPSRIETQYF. CDR3 DNA sequence: TGTGCCAGCAGCTTCAACCCCTCCCGGATCGAGACCCAGTACTTC.

In this sample, this clone turned up once. The J gene is TRBJ1-1, the V gene TRBV18; no clear D. CDR1 KGHSH and CDR2 LQKENI come from the germline V gene. This CDR3 spans 13 amino acids. The ends were cut back, 4 bases at V and 5 bases at J, with 11 bases in the middle. The chain's CDR3 is CASSRNRDTEAFF. DNA of the CDR3: TGTGCCAGCTCACGGAACCGTGATACTGAAGCTTTCTTT.

The chain carries TRBV7-2 and TRBJ2-7; TRBD1 aligns across 11 bases. Trimming removed 7 bases from V and 4 bases from J; junction bases left unmatched: 3. The CDR3 contains 13 residues. Germline CDR1 is SGHTA and CDR2 is FQGNSA. DNA of the CDR3: TGTGCCAGCAAGGACAGGGGGCAATACGAGCAGTACTTC. This codes for CASKDRGQYEQYF.

This chain uses TRBV7-2 with TRBJ2-3; TRBD1 matches 7 bases. This CDR3 region has 14 residues. Losses at the gene ends were 5 bases for V and 5 bases for J; bases not matched to a gene: 7. Germline V gene lookup returns CDR1 SGHTA and CDR2 FQGNSA. In DNA, the CDR3 is TGTGCCAGCAGCATAACAGGGGCCCAAGATACGCAGTATTTT. It is translated as CASSITGAQDTQYF.

The chain carries TRBV4-3 and TRBJ2-2; D is unclear. CDR1 LGHNA and CDR2 YSLEER come from the germline V gene. This CDR3 spans 15 amino acids. Trimming stripped 3 bases from V and 1 base from J, with 9 bases between. As DNA, the CDR3 is TGCGCCAGCAGCCAGCCGGCAGGGAACACCGGGGAGCTGTTTTTT. Translation gives CASSQPAGNTGELFF.

V is TRBV5-6 and J is TRBJ2-7; 8 bases are shared with TRBD2. After removal of 0 bases from V and 2 bases from J, the junction contained 4 bases not matched to a gene. In germline, CDR1 is SGHDT, CDR2 YYEEEE. This CDR3 is 15 amino acids long. The CDR3 loop reads CASSLVLAGTYEQYF. CDR3 nucleotide sequence: TGTGCCAGCAGCTTGGTCCTAGCGGGTACCTACGAGCAGTACTTC.

The V and J genes are TRBV5-1 and TRBJ2-3, with 10 bases fitting TRBD2. The CDR3 is 15 residues long. CDR1 is SGHRS and CDR2 is YFSETQ in the germline V gene. Unmatched junction bases numbered 3, after V lost 3 bases and J lost 2 bases. The CDR3 DNA is TGCGCCAGCAGCTCAACTAGCGGGATCACAGATACGCAGTATTTT. It specifies CASSSTSGITDTQYF.